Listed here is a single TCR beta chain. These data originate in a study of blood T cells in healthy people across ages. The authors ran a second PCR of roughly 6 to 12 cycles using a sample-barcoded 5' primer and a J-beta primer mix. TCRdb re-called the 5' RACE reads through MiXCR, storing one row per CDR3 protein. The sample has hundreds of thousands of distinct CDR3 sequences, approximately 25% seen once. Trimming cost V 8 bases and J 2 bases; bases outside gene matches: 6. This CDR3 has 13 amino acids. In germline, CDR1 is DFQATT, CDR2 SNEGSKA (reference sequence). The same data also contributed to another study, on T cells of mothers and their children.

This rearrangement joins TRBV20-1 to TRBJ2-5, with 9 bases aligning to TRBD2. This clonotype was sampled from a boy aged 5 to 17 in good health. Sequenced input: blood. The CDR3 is CSSETSGQETQYF. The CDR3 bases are TGCAGTTCTGAGACTAGCGGTCAAGAGACCCAGTACTTC.